The sequence of this T cell receptor beta chain was determined in a study of CD8 T cells in Susac syndrome. Between the trimmed V and J ends, which lost 3 bases and 4 bases, there was a span of 15 bases. The CDR3 sequence is 15 residues long. The V gene's germline CDR1 is SGHVS and CDR2 FNYEAQ. Reverse transcription of 0.5 to 1 ug RNA used random hexamers. The immunoSEQ assay covered 54 Vbeta and 13 Jbeta segments for CDR3. TCRdb re-analysed the immunoSEQ multiplex PCR reads in MiXCR, keeping a single row per CDR3 protein. The sample has some 99,000 distinct CDR3 sequences; about 96% are singletons. From blood CD8+ and CD4+ T cells, TCR beta sequences were generated. Controls comprised healthy donors matched for age and sex.

This sequence originates from a human donor in good health. The V and J genes are TRBV7-6 and TRBJ1-2; D remains unclear. The specimen was CD4+ T cells from PBMCs. CDR3 nucleotides: TGTGCCAGCAGCTTTTGGGATGGACGCTCCTATGGCTACACCTTC. This translates into CASSFWDGRSYGYTF.